This T cell receptor (beta chain) comes out of a study of CD8+ T cells in alopecia areata. Broader study findings: Unlike in mice, where it was clearer, TCR sharing across patients was less clear, possibly HLA-related.

The CDR3 sequence is 14 residues long. Germline CDR1 is SEHNR and CDR2 is FQNEAQ (reference sequence). Trimming shortened V by 5 bases and J by 5 bases, and 10 bases separated the two germline ends. Treatment reported: oral pan-JAK inhibitor, 5-10 mg twice daily. Note on this clone: What it binds is unknown.

Following RNA extraction, reverse transcription yielded cDNA that acted as the sequencing template. TCRdb keeps only in-frame clones here, not all; method: immunoSEQ multiplex PCR. Counted here are around 290,000 clones, 58% occurring once; the ten biggest clones make up around 1.8%. Sequenced material: CD4+ T cells sorted from blood, taken at week 24, from a patient treated with tofacitinib. The TCR originated in a human donor with alopecia areata. The chain couples TRBV7-9 to TRBJ1-6; possibly TRBD1 for D (5 bases). The DNA for the CDR3 is TGTGCCAGCAGCCCGGGACGGAATAATTCACCCCTCCACTTT. Amino acid sequence: CASSPGRNNSPLHF.